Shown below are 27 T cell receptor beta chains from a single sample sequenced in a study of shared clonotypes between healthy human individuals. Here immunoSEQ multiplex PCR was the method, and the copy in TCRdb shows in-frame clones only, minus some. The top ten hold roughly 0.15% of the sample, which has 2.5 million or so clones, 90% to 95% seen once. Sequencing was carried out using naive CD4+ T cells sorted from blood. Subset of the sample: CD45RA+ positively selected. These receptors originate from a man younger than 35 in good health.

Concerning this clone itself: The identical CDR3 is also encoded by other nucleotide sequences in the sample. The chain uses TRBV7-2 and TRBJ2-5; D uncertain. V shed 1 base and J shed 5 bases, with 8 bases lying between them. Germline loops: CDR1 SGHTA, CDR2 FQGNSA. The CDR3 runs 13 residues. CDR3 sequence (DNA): TGTGCCAGCAGCTTAGGGGCGGTGGAGACCCAGTACTTC. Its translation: CASSLGAVETQYF.

The CDR3 is CASSITISTGSNNYGYTF. CDR3 DNA sequence: TGTGCCAGTAGTATCACCATATCGACAGGATCTAATAACTATGGCTACACCTTC. This chain connects TRBV19 to TRBJ1-2; tentative D call: TRBD1 (6 bases). CDR1 is LNHDA and CDR2 is SQIVND in the germline V gene (reference sequence). The CDR3 has 18 residues. Deletions cut 3 bases from V and 1 base from J, with 21 bases between.

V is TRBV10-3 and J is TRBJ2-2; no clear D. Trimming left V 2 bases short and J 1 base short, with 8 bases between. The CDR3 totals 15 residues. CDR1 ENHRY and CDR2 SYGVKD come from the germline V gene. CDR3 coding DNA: TGTGCCATCAGTGAGCCGGTCCTGAACACCGGGGAGCTGTTTTTT. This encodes CAISEPVLNTGELFF.

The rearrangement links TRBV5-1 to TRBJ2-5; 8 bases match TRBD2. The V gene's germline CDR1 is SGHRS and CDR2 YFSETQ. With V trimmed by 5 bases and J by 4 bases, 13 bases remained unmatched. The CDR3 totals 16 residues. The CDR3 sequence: CASRMNAGGLVETQYF. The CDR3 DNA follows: TGCGCCAGCAGAATGAATGCGGGAGGCTTGGTAGAGACCCAGTACTTC.

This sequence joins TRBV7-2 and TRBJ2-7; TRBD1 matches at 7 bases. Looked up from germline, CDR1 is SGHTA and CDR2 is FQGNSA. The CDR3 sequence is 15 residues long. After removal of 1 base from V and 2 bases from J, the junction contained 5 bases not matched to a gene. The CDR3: CASSLGTGVPYEQYF. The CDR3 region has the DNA TGTGCCAGCAGCTTAGGGACAGGTGTCCCCTACGAGCAGTACTTC.

DNA of the CDR3: TGTGCCAGTAGTCAAACACCCGGGACTATCCGGGAGACCCAGTACTTC. Translating gives CASSQTPGTIRETQYF. The rearrangement uses TRBV19 and TRBJ2-5; 7 positions match TRBD2. V shed 5 bases, J shed 5 bases, and the junction held 14 bases outside the gene matches. In germline, CDR1 is LNHDA, CDR2 SQIVND (reference sequence). The CDR3 is 16 amino acids.

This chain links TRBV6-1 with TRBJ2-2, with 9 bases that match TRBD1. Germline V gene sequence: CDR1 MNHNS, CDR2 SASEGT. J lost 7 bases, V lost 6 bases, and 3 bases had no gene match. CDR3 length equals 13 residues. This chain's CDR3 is CASRGQGNGELFF. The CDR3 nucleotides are TGTGCCAGCAGGGGACAGGGTAACGGGGAGCTGTTTTTT.

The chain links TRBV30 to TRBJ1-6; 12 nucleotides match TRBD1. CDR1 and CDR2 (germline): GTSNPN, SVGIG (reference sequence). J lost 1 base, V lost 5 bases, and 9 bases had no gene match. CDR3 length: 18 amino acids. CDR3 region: CAWLPGTGGFSYNSPLHF. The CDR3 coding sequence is TGTGCCTGGCTTCCCGGGACAGGGGGCTTTTCCTATAATTCACCCCTCCACTTT.

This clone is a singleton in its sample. The CDR3 DNA sequence: TGTGCCAGCACCTTCGGGGACAACACCGGGGAGCTGTTTTTT. It encodes CASTFGDNTGELFF. The chain is built from TRBV6-1 and TRBJ2-2; the D gene could be TRBD1 or TRBD2 (5 bases each). The CDR3 extends over 14 amino acids. CDR1 MNHNS and CDR2 SASEGT come from the germline V gene. V lost 7 bases and J 2 bases, leaving 11 bases between the germline ends.

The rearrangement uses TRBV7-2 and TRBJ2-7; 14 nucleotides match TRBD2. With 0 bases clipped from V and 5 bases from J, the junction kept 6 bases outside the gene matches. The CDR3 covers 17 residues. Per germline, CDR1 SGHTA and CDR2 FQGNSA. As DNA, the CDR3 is TGTGCCAGCAGCTTAGCGGGGACTAGCGGGAGTAGGAACGAGCAGTACTTC. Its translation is CASSLAGTSGSRNEQYF. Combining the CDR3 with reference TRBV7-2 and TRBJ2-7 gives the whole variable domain GAGVSQSPSNKVTEKGKDVELRCDPISGHTALYWYRQSLGQGLEFLIYFQGNSAPDKSGLPSDRFSAERTGGSVSTLTIQRTQQEDSAVYLCASSLAGTSGSRNEQYFGPGTRLTVT.

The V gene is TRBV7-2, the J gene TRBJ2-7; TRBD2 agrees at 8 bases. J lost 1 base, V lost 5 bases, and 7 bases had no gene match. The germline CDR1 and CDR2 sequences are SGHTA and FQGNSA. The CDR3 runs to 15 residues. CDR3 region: CASSPGGDRSYEQYF. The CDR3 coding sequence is TGTGCCAGCAGCCCCGGGGGGGACCGGTCCTACGAGCAGTACTTC.

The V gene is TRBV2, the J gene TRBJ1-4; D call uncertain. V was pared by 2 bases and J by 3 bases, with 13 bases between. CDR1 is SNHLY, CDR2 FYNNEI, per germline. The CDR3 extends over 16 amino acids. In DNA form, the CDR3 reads TGTGCCAGCAGTGAATTAACTTGGGGAGCTAATGAAAAACTGTTTTTT. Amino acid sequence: CASSELTWGANEKLFF.

The CDR3 sequence: CASSLLSLVYEQYF. DNA for the CDR3: TGTGCCAGCAGTTTATTAAGCCTAGTCTACGAGCAGTACTTC. The V gene is TRBV28, the J gene TRBJ2-7; D unclear. The CDR3 covers 14 residues. Germline CDR1 and CDR2: MDHEN and SYDVKM. Trimming pared 1 base from V and 3 bases from J, leaving 10 bases between. The variable domain in full, with the rest retrieved from reference TRBV28 and TRBJ2-7, is DVKVTQSSRYLVKRTGEKVFLECVQDMDHENMFWYRQDPGLGLRLIYFSYDVKMKEKGDIPEGYSVSREKKERFSLILESASTNQTSMYLCASSLLSLVYEQYFGPGTRLTVT.

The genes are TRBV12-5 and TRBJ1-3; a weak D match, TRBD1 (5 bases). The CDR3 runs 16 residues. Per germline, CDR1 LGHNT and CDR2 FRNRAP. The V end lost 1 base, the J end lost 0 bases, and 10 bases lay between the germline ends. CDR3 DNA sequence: TGTGCTAGTGGTTTGGGGTGGGGGACCTCTGGAAACACCATATATTTT. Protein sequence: CASGLGWGTSGNTIYF.

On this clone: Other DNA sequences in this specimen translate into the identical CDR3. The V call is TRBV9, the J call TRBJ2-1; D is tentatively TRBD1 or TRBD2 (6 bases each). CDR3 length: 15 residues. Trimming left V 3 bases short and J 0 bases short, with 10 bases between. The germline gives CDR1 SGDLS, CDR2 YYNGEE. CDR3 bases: TGTGCCAGCAGCGCTGAGGGGGGCTCCTACAATGAGCAGTTCTTC. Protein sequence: CASSAEGGSYNEQFF.

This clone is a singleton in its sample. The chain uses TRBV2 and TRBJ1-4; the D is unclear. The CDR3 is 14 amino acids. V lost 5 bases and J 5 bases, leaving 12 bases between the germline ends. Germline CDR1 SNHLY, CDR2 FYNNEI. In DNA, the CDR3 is TGTGCCAGCAGTCCGGACGGTAAAAATGAAAAACTGTTTTTT. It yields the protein CASSPDGKNEKLFF.

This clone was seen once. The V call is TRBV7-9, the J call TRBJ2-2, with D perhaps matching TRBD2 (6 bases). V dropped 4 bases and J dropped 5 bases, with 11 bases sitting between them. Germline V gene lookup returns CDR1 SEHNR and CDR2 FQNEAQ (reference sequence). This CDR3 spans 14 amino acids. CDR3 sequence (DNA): TGTGCCAGCAGCTGGGGGGTGGCGACCGGGGAGCTGTTTTTT. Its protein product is CASSWGVATGELFF.

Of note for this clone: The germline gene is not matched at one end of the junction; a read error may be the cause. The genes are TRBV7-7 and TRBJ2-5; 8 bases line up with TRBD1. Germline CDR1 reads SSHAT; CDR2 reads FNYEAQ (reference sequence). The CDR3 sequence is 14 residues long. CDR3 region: CASSRGQEQETQYF. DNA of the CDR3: TGTGCTAGCAGCCGGGGACAGGAGCAAGAGACCCAGTACTTC.

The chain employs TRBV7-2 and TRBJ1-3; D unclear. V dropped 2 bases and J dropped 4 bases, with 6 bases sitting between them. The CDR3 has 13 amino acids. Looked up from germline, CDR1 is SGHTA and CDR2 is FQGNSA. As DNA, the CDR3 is TGTGCCAGCAGCTTAATTGGGGGAAACACCATATATTTT. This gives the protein CASSLIGGNTIYF.

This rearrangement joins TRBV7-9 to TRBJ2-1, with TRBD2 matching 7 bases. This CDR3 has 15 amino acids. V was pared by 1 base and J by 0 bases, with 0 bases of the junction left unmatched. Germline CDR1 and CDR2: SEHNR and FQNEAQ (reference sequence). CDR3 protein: CASSLGTSSYNEQFF. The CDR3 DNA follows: TGTGCCAGCAGCTTAGGGACTAGCTCCTACAATGAGCAGTTCTTC.

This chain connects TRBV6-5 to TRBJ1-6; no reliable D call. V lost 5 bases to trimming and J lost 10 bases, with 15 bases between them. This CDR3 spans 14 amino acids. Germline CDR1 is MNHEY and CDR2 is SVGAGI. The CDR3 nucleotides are TGTGCCAGCAGTGAAGGGTACCCTCACTCACCCCTCCACTTT. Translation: CASSEGYPHSPLHF.

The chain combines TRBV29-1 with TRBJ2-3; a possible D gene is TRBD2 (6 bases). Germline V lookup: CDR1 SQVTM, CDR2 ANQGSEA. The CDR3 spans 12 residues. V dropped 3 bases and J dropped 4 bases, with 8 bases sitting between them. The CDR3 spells CSVEGGADTQYF. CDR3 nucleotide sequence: TGCAGCGTTGAGGGCGGGGCAGATACGCAGTATTTT.

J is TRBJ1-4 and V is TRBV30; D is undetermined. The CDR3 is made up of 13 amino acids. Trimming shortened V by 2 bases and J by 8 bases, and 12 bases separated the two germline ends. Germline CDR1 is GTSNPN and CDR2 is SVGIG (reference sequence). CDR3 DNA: TGTGCCTGGAGTCAGAGTAGCGGGGAAAAACTGTTTTTT. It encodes CAWSQSSGEKLFF.

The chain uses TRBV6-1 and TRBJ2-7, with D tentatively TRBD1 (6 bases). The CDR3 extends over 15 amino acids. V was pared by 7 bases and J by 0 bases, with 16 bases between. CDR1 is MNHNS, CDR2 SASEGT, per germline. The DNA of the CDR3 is TGTGCCAGCACGCTAACAGGGTCGAGCTCCTACGAGCAGTACTTC. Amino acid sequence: CASTLTGSSSYEQYF.

The CDR3: CASSLGTSNYGYTF. For the CDR3, the DNA is TGTGCCAGCAGCTTGGGGACCTCGAACTATGGCTACACCTTC. The gene calls are TRBV5-4 and TRBJ1-2, with unresolved D. This CDR3 spans 14 amino acids. Trimming removed 0 bases at V and 2 bases at J, with 8 bases between. CDR1 and CDR2 from the germline V gene are SGHNT and YYREEE (reference sequence).

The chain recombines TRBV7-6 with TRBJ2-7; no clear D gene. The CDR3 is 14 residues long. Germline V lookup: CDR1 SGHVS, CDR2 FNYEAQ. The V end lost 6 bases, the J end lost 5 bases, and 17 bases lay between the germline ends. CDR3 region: CASSSSDGRNEQYF. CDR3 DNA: TGTGCCAGCAGTTCCTCGGACGGTCGCAACGAGCAGTACTTC.

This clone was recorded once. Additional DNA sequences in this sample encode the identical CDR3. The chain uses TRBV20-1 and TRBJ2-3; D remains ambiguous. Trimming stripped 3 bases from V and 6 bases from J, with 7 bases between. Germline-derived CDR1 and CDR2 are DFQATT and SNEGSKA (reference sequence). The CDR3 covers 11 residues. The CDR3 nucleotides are TGCAGTGCTAGTAGAGGTGATACGCAGTATTTT. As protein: CSASRGDTQYF.